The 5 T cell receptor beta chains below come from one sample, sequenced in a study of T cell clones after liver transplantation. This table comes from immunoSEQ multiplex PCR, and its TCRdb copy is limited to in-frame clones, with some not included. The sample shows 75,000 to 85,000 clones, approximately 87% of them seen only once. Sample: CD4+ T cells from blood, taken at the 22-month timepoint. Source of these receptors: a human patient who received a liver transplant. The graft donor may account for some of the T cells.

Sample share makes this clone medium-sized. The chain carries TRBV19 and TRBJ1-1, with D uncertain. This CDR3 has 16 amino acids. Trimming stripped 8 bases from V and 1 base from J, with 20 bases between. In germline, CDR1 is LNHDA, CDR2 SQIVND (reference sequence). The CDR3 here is CASCEGISPANTEAFF. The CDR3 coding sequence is TGTGCCAGTTGCGAGGGTATCTCACCTGCGAACACTGAAGCTTTCTTT. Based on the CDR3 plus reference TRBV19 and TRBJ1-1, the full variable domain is DGGITQSPKYLFRKEGQNVTLSCEQNLNHDAMYWYRQDPGQGLRLIYYSQIVNDFQKGDIAEGYSVSREKKESFPLTVTSAQKNPTAFYLCASCEGISPANTEAFFGQGTRLTVV.

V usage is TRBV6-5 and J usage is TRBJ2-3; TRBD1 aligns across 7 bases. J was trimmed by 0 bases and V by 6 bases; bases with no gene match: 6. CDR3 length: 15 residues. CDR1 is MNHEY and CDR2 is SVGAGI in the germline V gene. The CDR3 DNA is TGTGCCAGCAGCTTGACAGGGTCTAGCACAGATACGCAGTATTTT. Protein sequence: CASSLTGSSTDTQYF.

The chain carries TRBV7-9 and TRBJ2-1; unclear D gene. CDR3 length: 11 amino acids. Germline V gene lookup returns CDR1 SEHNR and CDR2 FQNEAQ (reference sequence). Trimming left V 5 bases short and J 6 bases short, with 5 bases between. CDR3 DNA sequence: TGTGCCAGCAGCCCTGTCAATGAGCAGTTCTTC. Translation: CASSPVNEQFF. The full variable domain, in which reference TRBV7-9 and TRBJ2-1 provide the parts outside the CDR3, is DTGVSQNPRHKITKRGQNVTFRCDPISEHNRLYWYRQTLGQGPEFLTYFQNEAQLEKSRLLSDRFSAERPKGSFSTLEIQRTEQGDSAMYLCASSPVNEQFFGPGTRLTVL.

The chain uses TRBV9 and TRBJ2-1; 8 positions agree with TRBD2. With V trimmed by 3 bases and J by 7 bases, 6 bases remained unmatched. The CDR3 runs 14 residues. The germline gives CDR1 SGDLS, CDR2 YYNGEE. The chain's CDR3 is CASSELAGWNEQFF. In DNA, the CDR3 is TGTGCCAGCAGCGAATTAGCGGGGTGGAATGAGCAGTTCTTC. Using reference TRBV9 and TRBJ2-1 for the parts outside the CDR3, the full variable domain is DSGVTQTPKHLITATGQRVTLRCSPRSGDLSVYWYQQSLDQGLQFLIQYYNGEERAKGNILERFSAQQFPDLHSELNLSSLELGDSALYFCASSELAGWNEQFFGPGTRLTVL.

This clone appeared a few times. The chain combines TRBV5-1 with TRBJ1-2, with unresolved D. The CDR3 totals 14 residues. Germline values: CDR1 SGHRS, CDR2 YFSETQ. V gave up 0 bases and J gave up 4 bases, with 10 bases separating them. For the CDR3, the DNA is TGCGCCAGCAGCTTGGTGTCAGAACCCTATGGCTACACCTTC. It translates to CASSLVSEPYGYTF.